The 2 T cell receptor beta chains below were found in one sample sequenced in a study of glioma-infiltrating T cells. TCR alpha and beta CDR3 regions were amplified from RNA using iRepertoire nested multiplex PCR. TCRdb passed the multiplex PCR reads through MiXCR, listing each CDR3 protein once. The sample yields fewer than 200,000 distinct CDR3 sequences, more than 30% seen once. The sample consisted of glioma tissue, nonneoplastic brain tissue, or PBMCs (not recorded which). The source is a human donor with low-grade glioma or glioblastoma, undergoing nonglioma brain surgery, or in good health (not recorded which).

Comment on this clonotype: This clone may be a read error of a much larger clone one base away. The V and J genes are TRBV28 and TRBJ1-3, with D maybe TRBD1 (5 bases). Germline V gene data show CDR1 as MDHEN and CDR2 as SYDVKM. Trimming stripped 2 bases from V and 3 bases from J, with 14 bases between. This CDR3 has 16 amino acids. CDR3 nucleotides: TGTGCCAGCAGTTTAATTTTAGGGGAAGGTGGAAACACCATATATTTT. Residues: CASSLILGEGGNTIYF.

This sequence joins TRBV6-5 and TRBJ2-3; D might be TRBD1 or TRBD2, each matching 5 bases. The V and J ends lost 2 bases and 2 bases respectively, with 11 bases between them. Germline assignment: CDR1 MNHEY and CDR2 SVGAGI. This CDR3 comprises 15 residues. The CDR3 is CASSYRQGTTDTQYF. The CDR3, as DNA: TGTGCCAGCAGTTACCGACAAGGGACCACAGATACGCAGTATTTT.